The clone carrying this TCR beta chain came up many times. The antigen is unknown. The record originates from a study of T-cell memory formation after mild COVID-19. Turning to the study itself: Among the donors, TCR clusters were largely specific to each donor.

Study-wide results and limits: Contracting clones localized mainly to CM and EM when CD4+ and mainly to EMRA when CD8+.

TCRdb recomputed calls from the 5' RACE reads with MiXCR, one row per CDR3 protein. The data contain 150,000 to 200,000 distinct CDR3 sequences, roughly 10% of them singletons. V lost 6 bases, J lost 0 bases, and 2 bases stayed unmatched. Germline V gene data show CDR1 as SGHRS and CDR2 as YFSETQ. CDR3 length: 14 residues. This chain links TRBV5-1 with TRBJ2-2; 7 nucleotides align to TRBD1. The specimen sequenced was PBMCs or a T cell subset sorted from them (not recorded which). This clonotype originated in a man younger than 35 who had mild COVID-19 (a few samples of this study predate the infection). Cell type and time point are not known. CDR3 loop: CASTGQANTGELFF. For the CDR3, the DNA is TGCGCCAGCACCGGACAGGCGAACACCGGGGAGCTGTTTTTT.